A single sample gave rise to the 20 T cell receptor beta chains below, sequenced in a study of T cell clonality in common variable immunodeficiency. Sequencing used immunoSEQ multiplex PCR; TCRdb keeps in-frame clones, though not all of them. Altogether 50,000 to 60,000 clones were found in the sample, and no singletons occur. Sequencing was performed on peripheral blood mononuclear cells. Every receptor here comes from a person between 18 and 75 years old in good health.

A few counts support this clone. Read coverage stops 3 residues before the CDR3 terminus; the germline J gene supplies the remainder. The chain recombines TRBV5-1 with TRBJ1-1; D call uncertain. The CDR3 totals 15 residues. V lost 3 bases to trimming and J lost 1 base, with 13 bases between them. Germline assignment: CDR1 SGHRS and CDR2 YFSETQ. CDR3 amino acids: CASSSLAAANTEAFF. The CDR3 bases that were read are TGCGCCAGCAGCTCCCTGGCCGCCGCGAACACTGAA. The whole variable domain, remainder taken from reference TRBV5-1 and TRBJ1-1, is KAGVTQTPRYLIKTRGQQVTLSCSPISGHRSVSWYQQTPGQGLQFLFEYFSETQRNKGNFPGRFSGRQFSNSRSEMNVSTLELGDSALYLCASSSLAAANTEAFFGQGTRLTVV.

As regards this clone: The sequenced fragment ends 3 residues before the CDR3 boundary, so the rest is inferred from the germline J gene. The chain carries TRBV7-9 and TRBJ1-1; TRBD1 matches 7 bases. Germline loops: CDR1 SEHNR, CDR2 FQNEAQ (reference sequence). V gave up 0 bases and J gave up 4 bases; unmatched junction bases: 2. This CDR3 has 14 amino acids. The sequenced part of the CDR3 DNA is TGTGCCAGCAGCTTAGCCTCAGGGGGCACTGAA. Its translation is CASSLASGGTE. The entire CDR3 is CASSLASGGTEAFF.

This clone was detected ten times or more. An end of the junction differs from the germline gene, which may be a read error. The read falls 3 residues short of the CDR3 end, and the missing part is taken from the germline J gene. This sequence joins TRBV6-1 and TRBJ2-5, with 8 bases matching TRBD2. Per germline, CDR1 MNHNS and CDR2 SASEGT. The CDR3 sequence is 15 residues long. CDR3 DNA, as far as it was read: TGTGCCAGCACTGAATCGGGGGGGCGCTGGAAGACC. As protein: CASTESGGRWKT. The entire CDR3 sequence reads CASTESGGRWKTQYF.

Ten or more counts support this clone. The junction and the germline gene differ at one end; a read error may be behind it. Read sequence stops 3 residues before the CDR3 end, and the germline J gene provides the missing end. The V gene is TRBV30, the J gene TRBJ2-1, with 7 bases matching TRBD2. The CDR3 runs to 14 residues. The germline V gene encodes CDR1 GTSNPN and CDR2 SVGIG (reference sequence). The CDR3 DNA, read in part, is TGTGCCCGGAGCCTAGCGGCTACCCGTGGTGAG. It is translated as CARSLAATRGE. The whole CDR3 reads CARSLAATRGEQFF.

This clone appeared many times. Sequencing ends 3 residues short of the CDR3 end; the germline J gene provides the rest. V gene TRBV19 combines with J gene TRBJ1-4; D might be TRBD1 (6 bases). Trimming left V 3 bases short and J 7 bases short, with 18 bases between. Per germline, CDR1 LNHDA and CDR2 SQIVND (reference sequence). This CDR3 is built from 16 residues. CDR3 sequence reads: CASSIGEVLRGEKLFF. CDR3 DNA, as far as it was read: TGTGCCAGTAGTATCGGGGAGGTCCTCAGGGGTGAAAAA.

This clone showed up many times. Coverage ceases 3 residues before the CDR3 finishes, and the germline J gene fills in the end. V and J are TRBV20-1 and TRBJ2-2, with TRBD1 identical over 7 bases. The V and J ends lost 3 bases and 3 bases, in that order; junction bases with no gene match: 1. The CDR3 is 13 amino acids. The germline V gene encodes CDR1 DFQATT and CDR2 SNEGSKA (reference sequence). The covered CDR3 bases are TGCAGTGCTAGGACAGGGTACACCGGGGAG. It specifies CSARTGYTGE. The CDR3, in full, reads CSARTGYTGELFF.

This clone was seen a few times. The read terminates 3 residues before the CDR3 end, so the remaining end is supplied by the germline J gene. This sample includes further DNA sequences coding for the same CDR3. V gene TRBV18 combines with J gene TRBJ2-3; 9 bases align to TRBD1. Germline values: CDR1 KGHSH, CDR2 LQKENI. Trimming cost V 8 bases and J 4 bases; bases outside gene matches: 4. This CDR3 has 13 amino acids. This chain's CDR3 is CASTRDRADTQYF. The part of the CDR3 DNA that was read is TGTGCCAGCACCAGGGACAGGGCAGATACG.

This clone was detected ten times or more. The CDR3 end falls 3 residues outside the read, so it is completed with the germline J gene. This chain uses TRBV29-1 with TRBJ1-1, with D uncertain. Germline V gene lookup returns CDR1 SQVTM and CDR2 ANQGSEA. There are 13 residues in the CDR3. V was trimmed by 2 bases and J by 1 base, leaving 8 bases between them. CDR3 DNA, as far as it was read: TGCAGCGTTGAAATAGATCCGAACACTGAA. Protein sequence: CSVEIDPNTE. In full, the CDR3 is CSVEIDPNTEAFF.

This clone showed up many times. The read terminates 3 residues before the CDR3 end, so the remaining end is supplied by the germline J gene. The chain has TRBV7-6 and TRBJ2-1, with D possibly matching TRBD2 (7 bases). CDR1 is SGHVS and CDR2 is FNYEAQ in the germline V gene. The ends were cut back, 4 bases at V and 8 bases at J, with 15 bases in the middle. There are 14 residues in the CDR3. The covered CDR3 bases are TGTGCCAGCAGCTCCCTCGGGGGGCCGGATGAG. This translates into CASSSLGGPDE. The full CDR3 protein is CASSSLGGPDEQFF.

This clone came up many times. The read stops 3 residues short of the end of the CDR3; the missing end is completed from the germline J gene. The chain joins TRBV5-1 to TRBJ2-6; D might be TRBD2 (6 bases). Trimming took off 1 base at V and 0 bases at J, with 8 bases between the two ends. Germline V gene lookup returns CDR1 SGHRS and CDR2 YFSETQ. The CDR3 sequence is 16 residues long. CDR3 bases read: TGCGCCAGCAGCTTGCGGGGGACCTCTGGGGCCAACGTC. Translated: CASSLRGTSGANV. The complete CDR3 sequence is CASSLRGTSGANVLTF.

This clone appeared a few times. The CDR3 end lies 3 residues beyond the end of the read and is filled in from the germline J gene. This chain links TRBV6-1 with TRBJ1-4; tentative D call: TRBD1 (5 bases). The CDR3 length is 13 residues. Germline V gene data show CDR1 as MNHNS and CDR2 as SASEGT. The sequenced CDR3 bases are TGTGCCAGCAGTGAAGTTGGGGCCAACGTA. Its translation: CASSEVGANV. The full CDR3 sequence reads CASSEVGANVLFF.

This clone has at least ten counts. The sequenced CDR3 bases are TGCGCCAGCAGCCTCGCCTGGCCTTCACAGGGATCCGGGGAG. The encoded protein is CASSLAWPSQGSGE. The entire CDR3 reads CASSLAWPSQGSGELFF. The V gene is TRBV4-1, the J gene TRBJ2-2; TRBD1 is a possible D gene (6 bases). The CDR3 extends 3 residues past the end of the read, so its final part is completed from the germline J gene. The CDR3 has 17 residues. CDR1 and CDR2 from the germline V gene are MGHRA and YSYEKL. Trimming pared 4 bases from V and 6 bases from J, leaving 21 bases between.

This clone was seen ten or more times. The CDR3 end is not reached by the read, which stops 3 residues before it; the germline J gene fills it in. The rearrangement joins TRBV6-2 or TRBV6-3 to TRBJ2-3, with 7 bases that match TRBD2. CDR1 is MNHEY, CDR2 SVGEGT, per germline. The V gene end was trimmed by 10 bases and the J gene end by 2 bases; junction bases not matched to a gene: 12. There are 15 residues in the CDR3. The CDR3 sequence is CATRPSGHPTDTQYF. CDR3 bases read: TGTGCCACCAGGCCTAGCGGACACCCCACAGATACG.

This clone has ten or more counts. From the germline J gene comes the end of the CDR3, since the read stops 3 residues before it. This chain links TRBV11-3 with TRBJ2-1; no firm D call. Germline V lookup: CDR1 SGHNT, CDR2 YENEEA. Trimming stripped 0 bases from V and 7 bases from J, with 4 bases between. There are 12 residues in the CDR3. The sequenced CDR3 bases are TGTGCCAGCAGCTTAGACTTGAATGAG. Amino acids: CASSLDLNE. The full CDR3 is CASSLDLNEQFF.

This clone was detected ten times or more. The sequenced fragment ends 3 residues before the CDR3 boundary, so the rest is inferred from the germline J gene. The V gene is TRBV6-1, the J gene TRBJ2-3; 10 positions match TRBD2. The germline CDR1 and CDR2 sequences are MNHNS and SASEGT. The CDR3 runs 15 residues. V was pared by 4 bases and J by 5 bases, with 6 bases of the junction left unmatched. Partial CDR3 DNA: TGTGCCAGCAGTGTCCAGCGGGGGGGTAGAGATACG. Translated: CASSVQRGGRDT. The whole CDR3 protein is CASSVQRGGRDTQYF.

This clone was counted at least ten times. The DNA ends 3 residues before the CDR3 does, and the rest of the CDR3 is filled in from the germline J gene. V usage is TRBV19 and J usage is TRBJ1-5, with TRBD1 matching over 8 bases. This CDR3 is built from 16 residues. Germline V gives CDR1 LNHDA, CDR2 SQIVND (reference sequence). V lost 6 bases and J lost 2; bases outside the gene matches: 9. Incomplete CDR3 DNA: TGTGCCAGTAGCGACAGGGGAAGGGTTCGCAATCAGCCC. It is translated as CASSDRGRVRNQP. The full CDR3 reads CASSDRGRVRNQPQHF.

The table lists this clone with many counts. The CDR3 end is not reached by the read, which stops 3 residues before it; the germline J gene fills it in. The chain combines TRBV15 with TRBJ1-6, with D possibly matching TRBD1 (5 bases). Looked up from germline, CDR1 is LNHNV and CDR2 is YYDKDF (reference sequence). The ends were cut back, 0 bases at V and 3 bases at J, with 9 bases in the middle. The CDR3 covers 16 residues. The CDR3 sequence: CATSRERQSYNSPLHF. The covered CDR3 bases are TGTGCCACCAGCAGAGAGAGACAGAGCTATAATTCACCC.

This clone was seen repeatedly, ten times or more. Read coverage stops 3 residues before the CDR3 terminus; the germline J gene supplies the remainder. This sequence joins TRBV30 and TRBJ1-5; TRBD1 matches 7 bases. Trimming took 5 bases from V and 4 from J; bases not matched to a gene: 5. Per the germline V gene, CDR1 is GTSNPN and CDR2 is SVGIG (reference sequence). This CDR3 region has 13 residues. CDR3 amino acids: CAWATGDNQPQHF. The sequenced CDR3 bases are TGTGCCTGGGCTACAGGGGATAATCAGCCC.

This clone was detected many times. The read finishes 3 residues shy of the CDR3 end, and the germline J gene is used to complete it. The chain links TRBV20-1 to TRBJ1-5, with TRBD1 as a possible D gene (5 bases). This CDR3 spans 14 amino acids. Germline V gene sequence: CDR1 DFQATT, CDR2 SNEGSKA (reference sequence). Trimming stripped 5 bases from V and 6 bases from J, with 17 bases between. The CDR3 loop is CSAGRGQGAQPQHF. CDR3 bases read: TGCAGTGCTGGGAGGGGTCAGGGAGCTCAGCCC.

This clone occurred many times. The CDR3 goes on 3 residues after the read ends, and that part is filled in from the germline J gene. The V and J genes are TRBV14 and TRBJ2-2, with a weak D call TRBD2 (6 bases). Germline V gene sequence: CDR1 SGHDN, CDR2 FVKESK. The CDR3 extends over 15 amino acids. Trimming removed 0 bases from V and 2 bases from J, with 7 bases in between. Partial CDR3 DNA: TGTGCCAGCAGCCAAGAGGAGGGTAACACCGGGGAG. It is translated as CASSQEEGNTGE. The whole CDR3 is CASSQEEGNTGELFF.